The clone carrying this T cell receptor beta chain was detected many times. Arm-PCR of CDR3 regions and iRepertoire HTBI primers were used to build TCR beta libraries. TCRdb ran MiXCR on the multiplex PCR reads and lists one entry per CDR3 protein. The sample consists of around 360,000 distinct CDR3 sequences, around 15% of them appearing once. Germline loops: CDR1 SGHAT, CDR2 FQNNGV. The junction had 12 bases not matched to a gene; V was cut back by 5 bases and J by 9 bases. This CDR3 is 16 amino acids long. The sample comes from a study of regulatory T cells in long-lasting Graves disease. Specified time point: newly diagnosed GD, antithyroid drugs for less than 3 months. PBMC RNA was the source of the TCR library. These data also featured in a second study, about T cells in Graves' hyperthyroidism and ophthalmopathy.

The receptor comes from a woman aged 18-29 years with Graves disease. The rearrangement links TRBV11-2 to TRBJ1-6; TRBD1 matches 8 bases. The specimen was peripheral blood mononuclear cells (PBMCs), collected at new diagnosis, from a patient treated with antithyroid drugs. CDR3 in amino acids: CASSLGTGSRGSPLHF. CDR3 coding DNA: TGTGCCAGCAGCCTAGGGACAGGCAGTAGGGGTTCACCCCTCCACTTT.